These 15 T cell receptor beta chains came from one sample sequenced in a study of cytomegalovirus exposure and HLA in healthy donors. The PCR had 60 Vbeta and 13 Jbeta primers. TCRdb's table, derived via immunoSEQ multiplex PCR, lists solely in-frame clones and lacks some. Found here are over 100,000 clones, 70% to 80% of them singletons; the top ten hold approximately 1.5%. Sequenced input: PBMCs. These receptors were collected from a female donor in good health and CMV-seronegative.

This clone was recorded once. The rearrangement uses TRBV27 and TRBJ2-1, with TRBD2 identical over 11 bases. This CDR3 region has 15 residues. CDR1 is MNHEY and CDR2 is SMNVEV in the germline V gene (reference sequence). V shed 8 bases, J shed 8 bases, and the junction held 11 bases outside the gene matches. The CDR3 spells CASYPRLAGPHEQFF. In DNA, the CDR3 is TGTGCCAGCTACCCCCGACTAGCGGGACCCCATGAGCAGTTCTTC.

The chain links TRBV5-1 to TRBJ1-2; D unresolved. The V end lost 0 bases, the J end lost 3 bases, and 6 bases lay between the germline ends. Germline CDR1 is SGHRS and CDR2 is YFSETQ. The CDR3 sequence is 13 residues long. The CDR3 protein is CASSLDSDYGYTF. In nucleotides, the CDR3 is TGCGCCAGCAGCTTGGACAGTGACTATGGCTACACCTTC.

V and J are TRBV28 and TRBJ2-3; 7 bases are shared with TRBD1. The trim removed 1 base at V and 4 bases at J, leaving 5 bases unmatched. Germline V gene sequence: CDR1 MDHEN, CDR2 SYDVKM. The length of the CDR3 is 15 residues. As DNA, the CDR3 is TGTGCCAGCAGTTTATCCCTCGGACAGGCAGATACGCAGTATTTT. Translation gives CASSLSLGQADTQYF. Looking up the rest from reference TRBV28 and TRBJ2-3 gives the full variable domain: DVKVTQSSRYLVKRTGEKVFLECVQDMDHENMFWYRQDPGLGLRLIYFSYDVKMKEKGDIPEGYSVSREKKERFSLILESASTNQTSMYLCASSLSLGQADTQYFGPGTRLTVL.

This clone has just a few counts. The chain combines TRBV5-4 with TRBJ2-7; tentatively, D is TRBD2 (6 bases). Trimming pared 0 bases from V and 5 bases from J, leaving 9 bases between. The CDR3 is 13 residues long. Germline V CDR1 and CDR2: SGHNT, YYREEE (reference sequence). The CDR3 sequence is CASSLVGRNEQYF. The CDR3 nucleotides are TGTGCCAGCAGCTTGGTAGGGAGGAACGAGCAGTACTTC.

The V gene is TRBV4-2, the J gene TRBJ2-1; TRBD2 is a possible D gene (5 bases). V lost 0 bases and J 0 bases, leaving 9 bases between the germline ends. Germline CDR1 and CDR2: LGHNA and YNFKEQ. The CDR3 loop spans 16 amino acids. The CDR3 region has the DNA TGTGCCAGCAGCCAAGATCCCGGGGTCTCCTACAATGAGCAGTTCTTC. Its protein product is CASSQDPGVSYNEQFF.

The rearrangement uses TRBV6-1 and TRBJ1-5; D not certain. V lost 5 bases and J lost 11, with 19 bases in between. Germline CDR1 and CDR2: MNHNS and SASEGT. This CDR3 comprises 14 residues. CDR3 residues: CASSSDIIAYTQHF. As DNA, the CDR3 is TGTGCCAGCAGTAGTGATATAATAGCCTATACCCAGCATTTT.

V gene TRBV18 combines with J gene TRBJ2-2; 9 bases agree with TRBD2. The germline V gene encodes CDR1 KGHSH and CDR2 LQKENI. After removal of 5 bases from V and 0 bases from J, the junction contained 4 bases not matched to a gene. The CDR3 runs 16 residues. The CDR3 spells CASSMTSGANTGELFF. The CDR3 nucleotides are TGTGCCAGCTCAATGACTAGCGGAGCGAACACCGGGGAGCTGTTTTTT.

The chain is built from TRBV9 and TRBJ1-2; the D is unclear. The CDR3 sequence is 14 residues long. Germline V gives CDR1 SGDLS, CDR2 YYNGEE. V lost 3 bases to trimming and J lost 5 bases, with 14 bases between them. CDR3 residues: CASSAPSGLYGYTF. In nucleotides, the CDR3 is TGTGCCAGCAGCGCCCCCAGCGGTTTATATGGCTACACCTTC.

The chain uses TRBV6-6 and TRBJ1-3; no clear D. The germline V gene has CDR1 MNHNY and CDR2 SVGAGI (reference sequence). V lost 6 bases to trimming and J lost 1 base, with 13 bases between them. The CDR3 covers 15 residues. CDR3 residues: CASRPGFWSGNTIYF. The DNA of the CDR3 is TGTGCCAGCAGGCCAGGCTTTTGGTCTGGAAACACCATATATTTT.

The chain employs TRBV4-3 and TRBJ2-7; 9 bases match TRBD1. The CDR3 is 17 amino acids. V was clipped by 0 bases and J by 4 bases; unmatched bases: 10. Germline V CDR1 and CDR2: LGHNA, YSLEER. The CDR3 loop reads CASSQDLEGQGAYEQYF. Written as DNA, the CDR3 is TGCGCCAGCAGCCAAGATTTGGAGGGACAGGGTGCGTACGAGCAGTACTTC.

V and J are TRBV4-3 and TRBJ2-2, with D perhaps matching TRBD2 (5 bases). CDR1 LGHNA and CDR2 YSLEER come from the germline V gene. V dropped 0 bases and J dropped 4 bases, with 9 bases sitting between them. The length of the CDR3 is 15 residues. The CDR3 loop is CASSQEEASTGELFF. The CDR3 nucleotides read TGCGCCAGCAGCCAAGAGGAGGCTAGCACCGGGGAGCTGTTTTTT.

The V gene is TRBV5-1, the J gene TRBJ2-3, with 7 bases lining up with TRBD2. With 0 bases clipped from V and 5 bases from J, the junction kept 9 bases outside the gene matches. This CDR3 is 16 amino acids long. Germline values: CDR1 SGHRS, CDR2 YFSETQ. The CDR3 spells CASSLGVGGPGDTQYF. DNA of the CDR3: TGCGCCAGCAGCTTGGGAGTGGGAGGGCCGGGAGATACGCAGTATTTT.

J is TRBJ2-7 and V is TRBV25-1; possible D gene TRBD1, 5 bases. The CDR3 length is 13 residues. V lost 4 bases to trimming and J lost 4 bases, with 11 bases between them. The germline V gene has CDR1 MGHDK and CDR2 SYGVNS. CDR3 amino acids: CASSADSVYEQYF. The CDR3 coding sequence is TGTGCCAGCAGTGCAGACAGCGTATACGAGCAGTACTTC.

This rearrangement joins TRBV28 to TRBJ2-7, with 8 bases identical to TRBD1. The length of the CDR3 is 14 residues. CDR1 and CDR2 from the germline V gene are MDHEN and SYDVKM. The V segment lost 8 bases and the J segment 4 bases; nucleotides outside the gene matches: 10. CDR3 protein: CASARTGWPYEQYF. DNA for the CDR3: TGTGCCAGCGCTAGGACAGGGTGGCCTTACGAGCAGTACTTC. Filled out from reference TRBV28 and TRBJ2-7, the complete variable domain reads DVKVTQSSRYLVKRTGEKVFLECVQDMDHENMFWYRQDPGLGLRLIYFSYDVKMKEKGDIPEGYSVSREKKERFSLILESASTNQTSMYLCASARTGWPYEQYFGPGTRLTVT.

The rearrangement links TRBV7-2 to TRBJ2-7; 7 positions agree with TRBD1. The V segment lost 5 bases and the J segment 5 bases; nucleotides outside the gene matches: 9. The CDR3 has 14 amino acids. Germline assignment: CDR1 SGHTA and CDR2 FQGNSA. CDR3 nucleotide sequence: TGTGCCAGCAGCCCCCGACAGGGCCTTGACGAGCAGTACTTC. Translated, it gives CASSPRQGLDEQYF.